This record covers a single T cell receptor (beta chain). Its antigen remains unknown. Data came from immunoSEQ multiplex PCR; TCRdb stores just in-frame clones and leaves some out. The sample records more than 65,000 clones, approximately 84% being singletons. The data originate from a study of graft-versus-host responses after intestinal transplantation. Study at large: Multivisceral, liver-intestinal, or isolated intestinal transplants were performed in recipients. Induction using anti-thymocyte globulin, followed by tacrolimus and steroids for approximately 3 years, was given to all recipients.

Study results and limitations: The study associated peak circulating GvH clone levels with early post-transplant HvG declines. Recipient marrow contained GvH clones, some of which appeared first in ileum or blood.

The sample in question was unstimulated CD4+ T cells sorted from spleen or lymph node cells, obtained before transplant. The clonotype originates from a human donor who was the organ donor for an intestinal transplant.

The CDR3 loop reads CASSLKLGQPNYGYTF. In DNA, the CDR3 is TGTGCCAGCAGCTTGAAACTCGGACAACCTAACTATGGCTACACCTTC. The gene calls are TRBV5-4 and TRBJ1-2; D perhaps matches TRBD1 (5 bases). Deletions cut 1 base from V and 0 bases from J, with 13 bases between. Germline V CDR1 and CDR2: SGHNT, YYREEE (reference sequence). This CDR3 spans 16 amino acids.